This TCR beta chain comes out of a study of blood T cell repertoires in COVID-19. Clones were sequenced by immunoSEQ multiplex PCR, and TCRdb holds only the in-frame ones, with some missing. This table holds about 330,000 clones, approximately 88% found once. CDR3 length: 11 residues. The V and J ends lost 7 bases and 5 bases respectively, with 12 bases between them. Looked up from germline, CDR1 is DFQATT and CDR2 is SNEGSKA (reference sequence). This chain uses TRBV20-1 with TRBJ2-7; weak D call: TRBD2 (6 bases). The TCR sequence derives from a man aged 25-45 years with COVID-19, enrolled during active disease. Sequences were obtained from peripheral blood. The CDR3 bases are TGCAGTGTTAGCAGCGGGCACGAGCAGTACTTC. Its translation: CSVSSGHEQYF.